Below, 6 T cell receptor beta chains from the same sample are listed, as sequenced in a study of cytomegalovirus exposure and HLA in healthy donors (dated by TCRdb to the late 2010s). Preparation of the library involved the immunoSEQ multiplex PCR assay. The source is immuneACCESS, and TCRdb retained only in-frame sequences with V and J called. Part of the clones is not carried over; for the studies checked, unresolved V genes explain less than half of this, and the remainder is unexplained. Counted in this sample were hundreds of thousands of clones; about nine tenths of them appeared once. The biggest ten clones account for roughly 0.83% of the sample. Sequencing used PBMCs. The origin of the receptors is a woman aged 18-29 years in good health and CMV-seronegative.

The sample holds one count of this clone. CDR3 DNA: TGTGCCAGCAGCTCGGCGAACACCGGGGAGCTGTTTTTT. Its protein product is CASSSANTGELFF. This rearrangement joins TRBV5-6 to TRBJ2-2; D call uncertain. The CDR3 runs to 13 residues. Trimming shortened V by 3 bases and J by 0 bases, and 3 bases separated the two germline ends. Germline-derived CDR1 and CDR2 are SGHDT and YYEEEE.

The chain joins TRBV30 to TRBJ1-1; D call uncertain. Germline V CDR1 and CDR2: GTSNPN, SVGIG (reference sequence). Trimming removed 0 bases from V and 0 bases from J, with 8 bases in between. The CDR3 sequence is 14 residues long. The CDR3 nucleotides are TGTGCCTGGAGTGTGGCGGTGATGAACACTGAAGCTTTCTTT. This translates into CAWSVAVMNTEAFF. The complete variable domain, with remaining parts taken from reference TRBV30 and TRBJ1-1, reads SQTIHQWPATLVQPVGSPLSLECTVEGTSNPNLYWYRQAAGRGLQLLFYSVGIGQISSEVPQNLSASRPQDRQFILSSKKLLLSDSGFYLCAWSVAVMNTEAFFGQGTRLTVV.

This clone has just a few counts. The gene calls are TRBV9 and TRBJ1-1, with TRBD1 matching over 8 bases. The V segment lost 3 bases and the J segment 2 bases; nucleotides outside the gene matches: 9. The CDR3 contains 16 residues. Germline loops: CDR1 SGDLS, CDR2 YYNGEE. CDR3 protein: CASSAGQGTRNTEAFF. CDR3 nucleotide sequence: TGTGCCAGCAGCGCCGGACAGGGAACCCGAAACACTGAAGCTTTCTTT.

The rearrangement joins TRBV6-6 to TRBJ1-3; D possibly corresponds to TRBD1 (5 bases). V lost 5 bases, J lost 0 bases, and 11 bases lay in between. Germline CDR1 MNHNY, CDR2 SVGAGI (reference sequence). The CDR3 has 15 amino acids. CDR3 region: CASSGQGYSGNTIYF. Written as DNA, the CDR3 is TGTGCCAGCAGTGGTCAGGGATACTCTGGAAACACCATATATTTT.

The chain carries TRBV7-9 and TRBJ2-5; weak D call: TRBD2 (6 bases). From germline, CDR1 is SEHNR and CDR2 FQNEAQ (reference sequence). The V and J ends lost 5 bases and 7 bases respectively, with 14 bases between them. There are 13 residues in the CDR3. The DNA of the CDR3 is TGTGCCAGCAGCCCCCGAGTTAGCGGGACCCAGTACTTC. It yields the protein CASSPRVSGTQYF.

This clone showed up just a few times. This chain uses TRBV9 with TRBJ1-6, with D maybe TRBD1 (5 bases). The length of the CDR3 is 13 residues. V gave up 3 bases and J gave up 14 bases, with 15 bases separating them. CDR1 and CDR2 (germline): SGDLS, YYNGEE. The CDR3 DNA is TGTGCCAGCAGCGGGCCCGGGGGACCCACCCTCCACTTT. Protein sequence: CASSGPGGPTLHF.